This T cell receptor beta chain was captured by sequencing in a study of T cells in Graves' hyperthyroidism and ophthalmopathy. This clonotype was detected a few times. Amplification targeted TCR beta CDR3 regions from RNA transcripts. The TCR CDR3 was amplified in a first-round RT-PCR using the HTBI primer set. TCRdb called the multiplex PCR reads again in MiXCR, with one record for every CDR3 protein. The repertoire has around 340,000 distinct CDR3 sequences, about 15% of them found once; the top ten carry roughly 25%. The CDR3 is 15 residues long. Germline loops: CDR1 KGHDR, CDR2 SFDVKD. Trimming shortened V by 3 bases and J by 0 bases, and 5 bases separated the two germline ends.

The V and J genes are TRBV24-1 and TRBJ2-6, with no clear D. The material sequenced was blood. This clonotype was sampled from a woman aged 25 to 45 with Graves' hyperthyroidism. The CDR3 DNA reads TGTGCCACCAGTGATCACAGCTCTGGGGCCAACGTCCTGACTTTC. This codes for CATSDHSSGANVLTF.